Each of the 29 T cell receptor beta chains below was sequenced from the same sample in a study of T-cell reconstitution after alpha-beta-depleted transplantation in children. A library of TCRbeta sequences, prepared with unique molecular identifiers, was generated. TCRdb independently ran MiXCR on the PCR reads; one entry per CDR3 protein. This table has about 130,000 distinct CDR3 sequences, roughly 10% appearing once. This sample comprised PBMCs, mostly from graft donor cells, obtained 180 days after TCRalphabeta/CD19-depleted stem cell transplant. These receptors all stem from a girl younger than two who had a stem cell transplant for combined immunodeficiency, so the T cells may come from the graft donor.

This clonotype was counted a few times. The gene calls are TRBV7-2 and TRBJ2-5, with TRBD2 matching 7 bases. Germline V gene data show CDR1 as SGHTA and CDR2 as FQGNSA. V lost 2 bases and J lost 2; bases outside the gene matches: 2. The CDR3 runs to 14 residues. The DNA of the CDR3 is TGTGCCAGCAGCTTACGAGCGGGGCAAGAGACCCAGTACTTC. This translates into CASSLRAGQETQYF.

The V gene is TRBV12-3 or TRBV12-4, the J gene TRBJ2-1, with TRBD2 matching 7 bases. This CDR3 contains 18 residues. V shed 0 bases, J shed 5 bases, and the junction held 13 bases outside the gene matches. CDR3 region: CASSLALGLLAPNNEQFF. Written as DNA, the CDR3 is TGTGCCAGCAGTTTAGCGCTCGGACTACTAGCGCCCAACAATGAGCAGTTCTTC.

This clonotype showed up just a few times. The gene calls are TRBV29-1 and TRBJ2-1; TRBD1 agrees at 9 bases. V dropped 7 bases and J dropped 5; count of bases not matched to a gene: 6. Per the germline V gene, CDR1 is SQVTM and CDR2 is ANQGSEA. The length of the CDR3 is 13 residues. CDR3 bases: TGCAGCGCCCGGACAGGGGACGACAATGAGCAGTTCTTC. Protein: CSARTGDDNEQFF.

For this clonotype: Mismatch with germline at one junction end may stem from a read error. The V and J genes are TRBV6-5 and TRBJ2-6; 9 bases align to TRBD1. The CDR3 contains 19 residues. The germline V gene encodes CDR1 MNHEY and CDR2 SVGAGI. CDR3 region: CASSSVGPQGATGANGLTF. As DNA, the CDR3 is TGTGCCAGCAGTTCAGTCGGGCCACAGGGGGCAACTGGGGCCAACGGCCTGACTTTC.

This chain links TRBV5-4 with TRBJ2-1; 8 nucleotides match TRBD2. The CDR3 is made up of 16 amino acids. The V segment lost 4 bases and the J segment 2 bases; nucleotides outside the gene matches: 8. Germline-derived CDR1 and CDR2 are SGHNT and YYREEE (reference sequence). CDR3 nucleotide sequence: TGTGCCAGCAGCCACCAAAAGCGGGGGCCCTACAATGAGCAGTTCTTC. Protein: CASSHQKRGPYNEQFF.

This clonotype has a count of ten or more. In nucleotides, the CDR3 is TGTGCCAGCAGCAGGGGGAGGCTGAGCTCCTATAATTCACCCCTCCACTTT. Translating gives CASSRGRLSSYNSPLHF. The chain uses TRBV12-3 or TRBV12-4 and TRBJ1-6, with 7 bases aligning to TRBD1. Unmatched junction bases numbered 8, after V lost 6 bases and J lost 0 bases. The CDR3 length is 17 residues.

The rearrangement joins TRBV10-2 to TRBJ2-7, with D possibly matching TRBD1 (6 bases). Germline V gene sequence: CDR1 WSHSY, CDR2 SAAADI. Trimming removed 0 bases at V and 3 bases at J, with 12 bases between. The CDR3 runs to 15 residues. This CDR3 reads CASSESDPRGYEQYF. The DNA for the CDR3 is TGCGCCAGCAGTGAGTCGGATCCCAGGGGCTACGAGCAGTACTTC.

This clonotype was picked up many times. In nucleotides, the CDR3 is TGCAGCGCCCTACACTCCGGCGGCGAAAAACTGTTTTTT. This translates into CSALHSGGEKLFF. The chain combines TRBV29-1 with TRBJ1-4, with D unclear. The V end lost 7 bases, the J end lost 8 bases, and 17 bases lay between the germline ends. The CDR3 is 13 residues long. Per the germline V gene, CDR1 is SQVTM and CDR2 is ANQGSEA.

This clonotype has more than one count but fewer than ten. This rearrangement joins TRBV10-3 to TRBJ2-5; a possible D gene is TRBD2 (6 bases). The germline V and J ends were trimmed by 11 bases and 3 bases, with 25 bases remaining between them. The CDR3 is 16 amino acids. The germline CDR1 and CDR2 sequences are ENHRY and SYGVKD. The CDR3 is CAVSSPGLDLKETQYF. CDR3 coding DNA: TGTGCCGTATCCTCCCCGGGACTTGATTTGAAAGAGACCCAGTACTTC.

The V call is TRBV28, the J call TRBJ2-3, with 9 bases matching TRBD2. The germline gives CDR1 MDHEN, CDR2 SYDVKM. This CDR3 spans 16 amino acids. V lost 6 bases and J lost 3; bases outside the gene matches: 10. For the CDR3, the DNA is TGTGCCAGCAGCCAGCCCGCGGGGGGGCCAACAGATACGCAGTATTTT. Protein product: CASSQPAGGPTDTQYF. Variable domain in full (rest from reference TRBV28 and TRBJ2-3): DVKVTQSSRYLVKRTGEKVFLECVQDMDHENMFWYRQDPGLGLRLIYFSYDVKMKEKGDIPEGYSVSREKKERFSLILESASTNQTSMYLCASSQPAGGPTDTQYFGPGTRLTVL.

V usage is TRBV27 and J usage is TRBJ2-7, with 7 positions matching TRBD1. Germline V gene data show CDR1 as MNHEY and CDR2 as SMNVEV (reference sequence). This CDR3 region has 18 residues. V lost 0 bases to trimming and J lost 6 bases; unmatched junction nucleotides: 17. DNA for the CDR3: TGTGCCAGCAGTTTATCAAACCTGATCGGTGACAGGGATCGCGAGCAGTACTTC. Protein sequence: CASSLSNLIGDRDREQYF.

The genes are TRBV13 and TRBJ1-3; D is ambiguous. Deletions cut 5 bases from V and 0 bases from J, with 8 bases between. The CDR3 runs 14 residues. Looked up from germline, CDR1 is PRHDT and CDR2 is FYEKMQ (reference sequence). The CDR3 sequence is CASSPGFSGNTIYF. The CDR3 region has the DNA TGTGCCAGCAGCCCAGGTTTCTCTGGAAACACCATATATTTT. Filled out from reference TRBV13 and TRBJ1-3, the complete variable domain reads AAGVIQSPRHLIKEKRETATLKCYPIPRHDTVYWYQQGPGQDPQFLISFYEKMQSDKGSIPDRFSAQQFSDYHSELNMSSLELGDSALYFCASSPGFSGNTIYFGEGSWLTVV.

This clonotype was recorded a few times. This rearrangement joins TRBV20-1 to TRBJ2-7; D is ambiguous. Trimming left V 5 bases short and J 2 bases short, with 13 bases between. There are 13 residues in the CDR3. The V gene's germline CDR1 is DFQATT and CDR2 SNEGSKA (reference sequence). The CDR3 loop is CSASPNTAYEQYF. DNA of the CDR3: TGCAGTGCTTCTCCGAACACTGCCTACGAGCAGTACTTC.

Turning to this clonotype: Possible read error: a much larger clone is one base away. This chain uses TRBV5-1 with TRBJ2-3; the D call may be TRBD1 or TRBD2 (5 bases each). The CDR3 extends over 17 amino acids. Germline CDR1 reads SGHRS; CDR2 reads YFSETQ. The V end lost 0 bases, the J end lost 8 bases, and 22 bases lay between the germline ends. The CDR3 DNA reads TGCGCCAGCAGCTTGGTGTCGGGACCCCTAGTAGGAGTTACGCAGTATTTT. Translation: CASSLVSGPLVGVTQYF.

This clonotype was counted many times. The CDR3 reads CASSPTSGVDEQFF. The CDR3 DNA reads TGTGCCAGCAGTCCTACCAGCGGGGTGGATGAGCAGTTCTTC. The gene calls are TRBV3-1 and TRBJ2-1; 7 nucleotides line up with TRBD2. CDR3 length: 14 amino acids. CDR1 and CDR2 (germline): LGHDT, YNNKEL (reference sequence). Trimming cost V 6 bases and J 8 bases; bases outside gene matches: 10.

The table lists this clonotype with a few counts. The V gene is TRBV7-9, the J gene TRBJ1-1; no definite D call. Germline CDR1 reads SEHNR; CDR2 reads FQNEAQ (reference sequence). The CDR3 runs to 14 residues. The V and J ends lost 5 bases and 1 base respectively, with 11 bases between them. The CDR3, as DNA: TGTGCCAGCAGCAGGAGGGCCAGGAACACTGAAGCTTTCTTT. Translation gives CASSRRARNTEAFF.

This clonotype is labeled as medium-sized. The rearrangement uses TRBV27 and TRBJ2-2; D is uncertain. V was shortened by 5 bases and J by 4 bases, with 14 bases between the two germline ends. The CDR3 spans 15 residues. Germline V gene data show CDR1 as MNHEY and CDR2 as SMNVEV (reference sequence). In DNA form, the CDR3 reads TGTGCCAGCAGTCTCCGGGCCTTAATCACCGGGGAGCTGTTTTTT. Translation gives CASSLRALITGELFF.

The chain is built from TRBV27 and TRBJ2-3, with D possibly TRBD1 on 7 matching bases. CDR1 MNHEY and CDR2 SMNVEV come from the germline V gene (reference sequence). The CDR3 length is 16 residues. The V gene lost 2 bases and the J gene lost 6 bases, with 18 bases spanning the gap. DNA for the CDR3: TGTGCCAGCAGTTTAAAGGCGACAGGGAGGTGGGATACGCAGTATTTT. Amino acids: CASSLKATGRWDTQYF.

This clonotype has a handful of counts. CDR3 amino acids: CATSMTSGSSEQYF. In DNA, the CDR3 is TGTGCCACCAGTATGACTAGCGGGAGCTCCGAGCAGTACTTC. The gene calls are TRBV24-1 and TRBJ2-7; the match to TRBD2 covers 12 bases. This CDR3 comprises 14 residues. The V gene's germline CDR1 is KGHDR and CDR2 SFDVKD. The V and J ends lost 6 bases and 6 bases, in that order; junction bases with no gene match: 5.

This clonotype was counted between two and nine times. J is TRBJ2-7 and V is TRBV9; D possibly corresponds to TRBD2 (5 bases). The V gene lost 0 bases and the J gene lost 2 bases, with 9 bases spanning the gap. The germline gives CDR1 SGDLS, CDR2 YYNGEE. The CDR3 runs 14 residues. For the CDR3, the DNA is TGTGCCAGCAGCGTAGCTGAGGGAACCTACGAGCAGTACTTC. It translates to CASSVAEGTYEQYF.

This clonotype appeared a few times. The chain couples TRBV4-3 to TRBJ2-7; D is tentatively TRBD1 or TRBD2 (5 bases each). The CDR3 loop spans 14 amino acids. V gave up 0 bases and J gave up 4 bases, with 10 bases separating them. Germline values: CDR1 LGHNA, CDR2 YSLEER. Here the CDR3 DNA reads TGCGCCAGCAGCCAAGATTGGGGACCTTACGAGCAGTACTTC. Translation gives CASSQDWGPYEQYF.

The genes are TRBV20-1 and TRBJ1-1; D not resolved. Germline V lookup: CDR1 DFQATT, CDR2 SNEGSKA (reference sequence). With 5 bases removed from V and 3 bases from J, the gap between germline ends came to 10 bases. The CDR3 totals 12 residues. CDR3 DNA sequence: TGCAGTGCTTTGATTTGGGACACTGAAGCTTTCTTT. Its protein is CSALIWDTEAFF.

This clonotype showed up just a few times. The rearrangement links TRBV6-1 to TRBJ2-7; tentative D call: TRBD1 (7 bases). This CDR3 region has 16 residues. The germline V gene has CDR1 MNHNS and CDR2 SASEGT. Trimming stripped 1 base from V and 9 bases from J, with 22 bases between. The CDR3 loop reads CASSEGWGTAGFLQYF. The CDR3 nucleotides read TGTGCCAGCAGTGAAGGCTGGGGGACAGCGGGTTTCTTGCAGTACTTC.

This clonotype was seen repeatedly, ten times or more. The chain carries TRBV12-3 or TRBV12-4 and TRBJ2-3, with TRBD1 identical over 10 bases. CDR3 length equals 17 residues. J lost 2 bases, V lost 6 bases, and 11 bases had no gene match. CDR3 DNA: TGTGCCAGCAGACGATCGGACAGGGGGATGGACACAGATACGCAGTATTTT. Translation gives CASRRSDRGMDTDTQYF.

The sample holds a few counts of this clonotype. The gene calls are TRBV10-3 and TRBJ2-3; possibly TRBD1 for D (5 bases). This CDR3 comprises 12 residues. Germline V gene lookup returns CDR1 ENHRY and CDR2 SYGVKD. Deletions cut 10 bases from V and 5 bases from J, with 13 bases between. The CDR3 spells CATQSTGDTQYF. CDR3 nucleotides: TGTGCCACCCAAAGCACAGGAGATACGCAGTATTTT.

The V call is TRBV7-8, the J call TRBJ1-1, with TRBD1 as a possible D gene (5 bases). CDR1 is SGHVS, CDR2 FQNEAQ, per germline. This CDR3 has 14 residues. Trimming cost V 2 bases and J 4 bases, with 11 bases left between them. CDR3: CASSLTWGGTEAFF. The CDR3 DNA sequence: TGTGCCAGCAGCTTAACATGGGGGGGCACTGAAGCTTTCTTT.

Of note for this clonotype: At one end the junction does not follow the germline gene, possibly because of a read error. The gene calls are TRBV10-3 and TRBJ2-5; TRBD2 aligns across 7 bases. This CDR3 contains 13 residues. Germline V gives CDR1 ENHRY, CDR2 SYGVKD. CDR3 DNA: TGTGCCATCACGGCGGGAGTAGAGGAGACCCAGCACTTC. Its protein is CAITAGVEETQHF.

The CDR3 DNA reads TGTGCCAGCGGATGTCTAAATGAGCAGTTCTTC. The encoded protein is CASGCLNEQFF. This rearrangement joins TRBV28 to TRBJ2-1, with D uncertain. Trimming pared 8 bases from V and 7 bases from J, leaving 9 bases between. Germline V gene sequence: CDR1 MDHEN, CDR2 SYDVKM. The length of the CDR3 is 11 residues.

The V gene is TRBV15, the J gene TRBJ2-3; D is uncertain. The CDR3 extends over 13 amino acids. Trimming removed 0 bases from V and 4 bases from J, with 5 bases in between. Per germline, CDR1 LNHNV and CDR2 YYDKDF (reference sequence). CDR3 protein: CATSRELADTQYF. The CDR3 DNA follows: TGTGCCACCAGCAGAGAATTGGCAGATACGCAGTATTTT.